These 29 T cell receptor beta chains originate from one sample sequenced in a study of identical twins. TCRdb ran MiXCR on the 5' RACE reads and lists one entry per CDR3 protein. The table lists hundreds of thousands of distinct CDR3 sequences, 9% to 15% of them singletons. These data are also associated with another study on yellow fever vaccine responses in identical twins.

Source material: PBMCs. These receptors came from a woman between 18 and 30 years old in good health.

The chain combines TRBV27 with TRBJ2-1; D ambiguous. Germline CDR1 is MNHEY and CDR2 is SMNVEV (reference sequence). Trimming took off 5 bases at V and 0 bases at J, with 14 bases between the two ends. This CDR3 is built from 16 residues. CDR3 sequence (DNA): TGTGCCAGCAGTAACCGCGGAGAACGCTCCTACAATGAGCAGTTCTTC. Translating gives CASSNRGERSYNEQFF.

This clonotype turned up a few times. V and J are TRBV24-1 and TRBJ2-1; 7 bases are a match to TRBD1. The CDR3 contains 14 residues. The germline CDR1 and CDR2 sequences are KGHDR and SFDVKD. V lost 5 bases, J lost 8 bases, and 8 bases stayed unmatched. As DNA, the CDR3 is TGTGCCACCAGTGGAAGGGGGCTGAGGTATGAGCAGTTCTTC. It codes for CATSGRGLRYEQFF.

The chain uses TRBV6-2 or TRBV6-3 and TRBJ1-1; 8 bases are a match to TRBD1. In germline, CDR1 is MNHEY, CDR2 SVGEGT. This CDR3 is built from 13 residues. V gave up 6 bases and J gave up 11 bases; unmatched junction bases: 11. The CDR3 region is CASRMGQAPGAFF. The CDR3 bases are TGTGCCAGCAGAATGGGACAGGCCCCGGGGGCTTTCTTT.

This clonotype has a handful of counts. The chain recombines TRBV9 with TRBJ2-1; 14 nucleotides agree with TRBD2. V dropped 7 bases and J dropped 9; count of bases not matched to a gene: 6. Per germline, CDR1 SGDLS and CDR2 YYNGEE. The CDR3 covers 14 residues. CDR3 residues: CASRLAGGIGEQFF. The CDR3 bases are TGTGCCAGCCGACTAGCGGGAGGGATTGGTGAGCAGTTCTTC. Looking up the rest from reference TRBV9 and TRBJ2-1 gives the full variable domain: DSGVTQTPKHLITATGQRVTLRCSPRSGDLSVYWYQQSLDQGLQFLIQYYNGEERAKGNILERFSAQQFPDLHSELNLSSLELGDSALYFCASRLAGGIGEQFFGPGTRLTVL.

The rearrangement uses TRBV10-3 and TRBJ1-1; D is undetermined. Trimming stripped 6 bases from V and 0 bases from J, with 14 bases between. The V gene's germline CDR1 is ENHRY and CDR2 SYGVKD. The CDR3 covers 15 residues. The CDR3 is CAISGGLSMNTEAFF. The DNA of the CDR3 is TGTGCCATCAGCGGTGGGCTGAGCATGAACACTGAAGCTTTCTTT.

This clonotype appeared many times. This rearrangement joins TRBV12-3 or TRBV12-4 to TRBJ1-5, with D possibly being TRBD1 (6 bases). V lost 5 bases and J lost 4, with 18 bases in between. The CDR3 contains 16 residues. In DNA form, the CDR3 reads TGTGCCAGCAGTCCCCTCAGTCACAGGGATAATCAGCCCCAGCATTTT. Translating it yields CASSPLSHRDNQPQHF.

The chain is built from TRBV2 and TRBJ2-2; no firm D call. CDR1 is SNHLY and CDR2 is FYNNEI in the germline V gene. This CDR3 has 14 amino acids. V shed 6 bases and J shed 0 bases, with 8 bases lying between them. The DNA of the CDR3 is TGTGCCAGCAGGTTCACAGCGAACACCGGGGAGCTGTTTTTT. Protein sequence: CASRFTANTGELFF.

The chain has TRBV7-9 and TRBJ2-7; perhaps TRBD2 as D (6 bases). The CDR3 consists of 15 residues. Trimming took 2 bases from V and 0 from J, leaving 11 bases between them. Germline CDR1 and CDR2: SEHNR and FQNEAQ (reference sequence). The CDR3 coding sequence is TGTGCCAGCAGCTTACGCGGGGCCAACTCCTACGAGCAGTACTTC. The encoded protein is CASSLRGANSYEQYF.

This clonotype was observed at least ten times. The rearrangement links TRBV5-6 to TRBJ2-1; 10 bases map to TRBD1. CDR1 and CDR2 (germline): SGHDT, YYEEEE. V shed 5 bases, J shed 6 bases, and the junction held 23 bases outside the gene matches. The CDR3 runs 20 residues. In DNA, the CDR3 is TGTGCCAGCAGTACCAGGGTCCGGGACAGGGGACGGGAGTGGGGCAATGAGCAGTTCTTC. Protein sequence: CASSTRVRDRGREWGNEQFF.

This clonotype came up a few times. V usage is TRBV6-4 and J usage is TRBJ1-6; D remains ambiguous. This CDR3 is built from 13 residues. Trimming left V 5 bases short and J 6 bases short, with 8 bases between. The germline CDR1 and CDR2 sequences are MRHNA and SNTAGT. CDR3 coding DNA: TGTGCCAGCAGTCGTACCGTTAATTCACCCCTCCACTTT. It codes for CASSRTVNSPLHF.

This clonotype was observed many times. The chain joins TRBV11-2 to TRBJ1-3; no clear D gene. V was trimmed by 0 bases and J by 2 bases, leaving 11 bases between them. CDR3 length: 16 amino acids. The germline gives CDR1 SGHAT, CDR2 FQNNGV. DNA for the CDR3: TGTGCCAGCAGCTTAGATCATCGGATTCCTGGAAACACCATATATTTT. The encoded protein is CASSLDHRIPGNTIYF.

The V gene is TRBV7-6, the J gene TRBJ1-6; 7 nucleotides agree with TRBD1. V dropped 2 bases and J dropped 7; count of bases not matched to a gene: 5. This CDR3 spans 15 amino acids. CDR1 is SGHVS, CDR2 FNYEAQ, per germline. The CDR3 loop reads CASSLNQGENSPLHF. CDR3 DNA sequence: TGTGCCAGCAGCTTAAACCAGGGGGAAAATTCACCCCTCCACTTT.

V and J are TRBV19 and TRBJ1-4; D is undetermined. This CDR3 has 13 residues. Trimming cost V 9 bases and J 7 bases, with 15 bases left between them. Germline V gene data show CDR1 as LNHDA and CDR2 as SQIVND (reference sequence). CDR3 residues: CASARLFGEKLFF. CDR3 sequence (DNA): TGTGCCAGCGCCCGGTTGTTTGGTGAAAAACTGTTTTTT.

The J gene is TRBJ2-5, the V gene TRBV19, with D perhaps matching TRBD1 or TRBD2 (5 bases each). The CDR3 has 14 residues. V dropped 5 bases and J dropped 5 bases, with 15 bases sitting between them. Germline CDR1 and CDR2: LNHDA and SQIVND (reference sequence). The CDR3 spells CASSVTNWGETQYF. In nucleotides, the CDR3 is TGTGCCAGTAGTGTGACCAACTGGGGGGAGACCCAGTACTTC.

The CDR3 DNA is TGTGCCAGCTCCGACGATGAGCAGTTCTTC. Translated: CASSDDEQFF. The genes are TRBV7-9 and TRBJ2-1; D is unclear. Germline-derived CDR1 and CDR2 are SEHNR and FQNEAQ (reference sequence). The CDR3 has 10 amino acids. V was cut by 8 bases and J by 8 bases, with 7 bases left in between.

The chain uses TRBV25-1 and TRBJ2-2; 11 bases align to TRBD2. V trimming: 0 bases; J trimming: 4 bases; junction bases outside the gene matches: 4. This CDR3 is built from 17 residues. CDR1 is MGHDK, CDR2 SYGVNS, per germline. The CDR3 sequence: CASSEYAGTSGTGELFF. CDR3 bases: TGTGCCAGCAGTGAATATGCCGGGACTAGCGGCACCGGGGAGCTGTTTTTT.

This clonotype has a count of ten or more. V is TRBV29-1 and J is TRBJ2-3; TRBD1 aligns across 8 bases. Germline values: CDR1 SQVTM, CDR2 ANQGSEA. The V and J ends lost 6 bases and 2 bases, in that order; junction bases with no gene match: 7. There are 14 residues in the CDR3. The CDR3 nucleotides are TGCAGCGTCGTGACAGGGGTCATCACAGATACGCAGTATTTT. Amino acid sequence: CSVVTGVITDTQYF.

The chain uses TRBV20-1 and TRBJ2-1; 9 nucleotides agree with TRBD2. Germline CDR1 and CDR2: DFQATT and SNEGSKA (reference sequence). The CDR3 is made up of 16 amino acids. The CDR3 here is CCARVIAGVPGNEQFF. The DNA of the CDR3 is TGCTGCGCTAGAGTTATAGCGGGAGTTCCGGGAAATGAGCAGTTCTTC.

Regarding this clonotype: A much bigger clone sits one base away, suggesting this may be a read error. The V and J genes are TRBV10-2 and TRBJ1-1; TRBD1 agrees at 8 bases. This CDR3 contains 14 residues. Germline loops: CDR1 WSHSY, CDR2 SAAADI. Trimming at V came to 8 bases and at J to 2 bases, leaving 7 bases not matched to a gene. The CDR3 coding sequence is TGCGCCAGCGGATGGGACAGGATTAACACTGAAGCTTTCTTT. It yields the protein CASGWDRINTEAFF.

The V gene is TRBV4-1, the J gene TRBJ1-2; D call uncertain. The CDR3 runs to 14 residues. Germline values: CDR1 MGHRA, CDR2 YSYEKL. V lost 0 bases to trimming and J lost 2 bases, with 7 bases between them. CDR3 in amino acids: CASSQDGRNYGYTF. The CDR3 DNA is TGCGCCAGCAGCCAAGATGGGCGGAACTATGGCTACACCTTC.

This CDR3 is CASSLGRQGNEKLFF. The CDR3 DNA reads TGTGCCAGCAGCTTAGGTCGACAGGGTAACGAAAAACTGTTTTTT. The V gene is TRBV11-2, the J gene TRBJ1-4; TRBD1 matches at 7 bases. V trimming: 1 base; J trimming: 8 bases; junction bases outside the gene matches: 7. The CDR3 runs to 15 residues. Germline lookup yields CDR1 SGHAT and CDR2 FQNNGV.

In this sample, this clonotype turned up a few times. J is TRBJ2-4 and V is TRBV6-5, with D hard to call. Trimming removed 1 base from V and 7 bases from J, with 14 bases in between. Germline CDR1 reads MNHEY; CDR2 reads SVGAGI. This CDR3 spans 15 amino acids. The CDR3 bases are TGTGCCAGCAGTTACTATTTGGCTACCGGGAACATTCAGTACTTC. Protein product: CASSYYLATGNIQYF.

In this sample, this clonotype turned up a few times. The CDR3 sequence is CASSPGVWGEGYEQYF. CDR3 coding DNA: TGTGCCAGCAGTCCCGGGGTCTGGGGGGAGGGTTACGAGCAGTACTTC. The chain combines TRBV12-3 or TRBV12-4 with TRBJ2-7; the match to TRBD2 covers 7 bases. V dropped 5 bases and J dropped 4; count of bases not matched to a gene: 14. The CDR3 extends over 16 amino acids.

This clonotype was picked up many times. V gene TRBV9 combines with J gene TRBJ1-1; 9 bases match TRBD1. Germline CDR1 reads SGDLS; CDR2 reads YYNGEE. The V and J ends lost 3 bases and 6 bases, in that order; junction bases with no gene match: 6. The length of the CDR3 is 14 residues. CDR3 nucleotides: TGTGCCAGCAGCGCACGACAGGGGGGAGCTGAAGCTTTCTTT. This encodes CASSARQGGAEAFF.

The chain recombines TRBV3-1 with TRBJ2-1; TRBD2 is a possible D gene (5 bases). The CDR3 is 18 residues long. CDR1 is LGHDT and CDR2 is YNNKEL in the germline V gene (reference sequence). Trimming shortened V by 1 base and J by 0 bases, and 16 bases separated the two germline ends. CDR3 nucleotide sequence: TGTGCCAGCAGCCAAGGTCTTGGCGCTAGCAGCTCCTACAATGAGCAGTTCTTC. Translation: CASSQGLGASSSYNEQFF.

This clonotype appeared many times. This chain uses TRBV15 with TRBJ2-2; D perhaps matches TRBD1 (5 bases). The CDR3 length is 16 residues. V was clipped by 0 bases and J by 7 bases, with 15 bases between them. Germline CDR1 LNHNV, CDR2 YYDKDF (reference sequence). For the CDR3, the DNA is TGTGCCACCAGCAGAGATTTGAGCAGGGTAAACGGGGAGCTGTTTTTT. Translation gives CATSRDLSRVNGELFF.

This clonotype was recorded a few times. V gene TRBV19 combines with J gene TRBJ2-3; 7 bases match TRBD1. V was pared by 2 bases and J by 0 bases, with 5 bases of the junction left unmatched. The CDR3 length is 16 residues. Germline-derived CDR1 and CDR2 are LNHDA and SQIVND (reference sequence). Written as DNA, the CDR3 is TGTGCCAGTAGTATACACAGGGGATCTAGCACAGATACGCAGTATTTT. This translates into CASSIHRGSSTDTQYF.

The chain combines TRBV20-1 with TRBJ2-5; TRBD2 matches at 11 bases. CDR1 DFQATT and CDR2 SNEGSKA come from the germline V gene (reference sequence). Losses at the gene ends were 0 bases for V and 6 bases for J; bases not matched to a gene: 6. This CDR3 region has 15 residues. The CDR3 DNA reads TGCAGTGCTAGAGATTTAAGACTAGCGGGGAAGACCCAGTACTTC. It yields the protein CSARDLRLAGKTQYF.

The V gene is TRBV24-1, the J gene TRBJ2-5; 8 bases align to TRBD1. The CDR3 consists of 16 residues. V lost 3 bases, J lost 3 bases, and 8 bases stayed unmatched. Germline assignment: CDR1 KGHDR and CDR2 SFDVKD. The CDR3 DNA sequence: TGTGCCACCAGTGATCCAACGACAGGGGTAGAAGAGACCCAGTACTTC. This codes for CATSDPTTGVEETQYF.